This T cell receptor (beta chain) stems from a study of CD8+CD57+ T cells in acquired aplastic anemia. As for this clonotype: One end of the junction is discordant with germline, which a read error may explain.

Using genomic DNA as the template, TCR beta VDJ and CDR3 profiling was carried out. TCRdb re-derived calls from the reads in MiXCR, one entry per CDR3 protein. The data contain about half a million distinct CDR3 sequences, around a third of them singletons. Sequenced patients had shown CD8+CD57+ cell expansion by flow cytometry. The TCR originated in a human donor with aplastic anemia. Sequenced input: sorted CD4+, CD8+, or CD8+CD57+ T cells (not recorded which) from PBMCs.

CDR3 region: CACSSLADVAWVGYTF. Written as DNA, the CDR3 is TGTGCCTGCAGTTCCCTCGCGGACGTAGCATGGGTAGGCTACACCTTC. The chain recombines TRBV27 with TRBJ1-2; D remains unclear. CDR3 length: 16 amino acids. Germline loops: CDR1 MNHEY, CDR2 SMNVEV (reference sequence).